A selection of T cell receptor beta chains follows, all from one sample in a study of coeliac disease. The data were produced by immunoSEQ multiplex PCR, yet TCRdb's version contains in-frame clones alone and is incomplete. The repertoire holds about 3,100 clones, 64% seen once, with 35% to 40% in the top ten. The sample was intraepithelial lymphocytes from the gut. The receptors were gathered from a woman between 35 and 50 years old. Each CDR3 is given with its conserved first and last residue. The D gene is left open where the match is weak. Size is stated for part of the rows, as once, few or many counts, or as a class when the clone is expanded.

d_call	v_call	j_call	clone_size	cdr3_aa	cdr3_nt
-	TRBV6-5	TRBJ1-4	few	CASSGFGGDNEKLFF	TGTGCCAGCAGTGGATTCGGGGGGGATAATGAAAAACTGTTTTTT
-	TRBV2	TRBJ2-7	-	CASSGEAGPYEQYF	TGTGCCAGCAGTGGCGAAGCAGGGCCTTACGAGCAGTACTTC
TRBD2	TRBV7-3	TRBJ2-3	-	CASSRLAGGFEGTQYF	TGTGCCAGCAGCCGTCTAGCGGGAGGGTTTGAGGGTACGCAGTATTTT
-	TRBV5-5	TRBJ2-7	-	CASSLGSGWRTYEQYF	TGTGCCAGCAGCTTGGGGAGCGGATGGAGGACCTACGAGCAGTACTTC
TRBD2	TRBV18	TRBJ2-7	-	CASSGMRGLAFHEQYF	TGTGCCAGCTCGGGGATGAGGGGACTAGCCTTCCACGAGCAGTACTTC
TRBD2	TRBV9	TRBJ2-2	-	CASSLRSSGRTVTGELFF	TGTGCCAGCAGCCTCAGGAGTAGCGGGAGAACGGTGACCGGGGAGCTGTTTTTT
-	TRBV2	TRBJ1-1	-	CASADRGWGTEAFF	TGTGCCAGCGCTGACCGGGGATGGGGCACTGAAGCTTTCTTT
TRBD2	TRBV7-2	TRBJ2-7	-	CASSLGLAAYEQYF	TGTGCCAGCAGCTTAGGACTAGCTGCCTACGAGCAGTACTTC
TRBD2	TRBV30	TRBJ2-1	once	CAWSRTSDNEQFF	TGTGCCTGGAGTCGGACTAGCGACAATGAGCAGTTCTTC
-	TRBV10-2	TRBJ1-5	-	CASSDHGQGFEPQHF	TGCGCCAGCAGTGACCACGGCCAGGGCTTTGAGCCCCAGCATTTT
TRBD2	TRBV6-5	TRBJ2-7	-	CASSPGTSDYEQYF	TGTGCCAGCAGTCCCGGGACTAGCGACTACGAGCAGTACTTC